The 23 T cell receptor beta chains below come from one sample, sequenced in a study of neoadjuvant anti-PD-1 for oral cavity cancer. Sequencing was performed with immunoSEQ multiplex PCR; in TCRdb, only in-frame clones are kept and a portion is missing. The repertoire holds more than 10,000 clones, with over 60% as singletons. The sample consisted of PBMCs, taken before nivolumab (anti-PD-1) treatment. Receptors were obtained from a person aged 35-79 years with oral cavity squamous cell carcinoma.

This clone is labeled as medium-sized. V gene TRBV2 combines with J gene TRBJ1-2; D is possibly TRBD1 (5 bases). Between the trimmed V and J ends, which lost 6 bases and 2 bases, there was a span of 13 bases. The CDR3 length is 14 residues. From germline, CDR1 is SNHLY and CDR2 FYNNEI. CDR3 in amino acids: CASRRGGLNYGYTF. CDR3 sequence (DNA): TGTGCCAGCAGAAGGGGCGGACTAAACTATGGCTACACCTTC.

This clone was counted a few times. This CDR3 reads CASSLGPMGQPQHF. CDR3 DNA sequence: TGTGCCAGCAGCTTAGGACCCATGGGGCAGCCCCAGCATTTT. The rearrangement joins TRBV7-2 to TRBJ1-5, with D unclear. This CDR3 has 14 residues. CDR1 is SGHTA, CDR2 FQGNSA, per germline. V lost 1 base to trimming and J lost 7 bases, with 11 bases between them.

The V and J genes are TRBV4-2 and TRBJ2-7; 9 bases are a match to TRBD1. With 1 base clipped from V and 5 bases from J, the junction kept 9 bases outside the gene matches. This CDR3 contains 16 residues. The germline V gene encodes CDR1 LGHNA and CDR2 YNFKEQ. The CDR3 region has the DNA TGTGCCAGCAGCCAAGGGCCGGGACAGGGATCGAACGAGCAGTACTTC. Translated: CASSQGPGQGSNEQYF.

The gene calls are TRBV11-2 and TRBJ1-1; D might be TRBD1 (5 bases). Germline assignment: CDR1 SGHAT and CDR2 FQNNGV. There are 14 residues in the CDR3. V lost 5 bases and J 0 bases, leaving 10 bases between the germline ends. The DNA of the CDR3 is TGTGCCAGCAGCCCTGGGACGGTGAACACTGAAGCTTTCTTT. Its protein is CASSPGTVNTEAFF.

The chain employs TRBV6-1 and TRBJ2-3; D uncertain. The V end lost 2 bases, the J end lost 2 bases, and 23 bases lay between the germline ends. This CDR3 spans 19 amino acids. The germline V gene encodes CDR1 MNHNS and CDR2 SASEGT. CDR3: CASSERIGQVAANTDTQYF. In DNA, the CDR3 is TGTGCCAGCAGTGAACGCATAGGCCAGGTCGCCGCTAACACAGATACGCAGTATTTT.

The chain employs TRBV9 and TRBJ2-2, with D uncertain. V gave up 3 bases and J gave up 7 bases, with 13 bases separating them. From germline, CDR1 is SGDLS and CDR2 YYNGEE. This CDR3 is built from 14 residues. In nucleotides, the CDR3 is TGTGCCAGCAGCGCACTTACAGCCGACGGGGAGCTGTTTTTT. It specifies CASSALTADGELFF.

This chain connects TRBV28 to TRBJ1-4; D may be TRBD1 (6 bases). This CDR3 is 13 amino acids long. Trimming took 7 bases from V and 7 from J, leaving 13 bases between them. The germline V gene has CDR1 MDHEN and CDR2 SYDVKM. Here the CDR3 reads CASTGEGREKLFF. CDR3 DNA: TGTGCCAGCACAGGGGAGGGGCGTGAAAAACTGTTTTTT.

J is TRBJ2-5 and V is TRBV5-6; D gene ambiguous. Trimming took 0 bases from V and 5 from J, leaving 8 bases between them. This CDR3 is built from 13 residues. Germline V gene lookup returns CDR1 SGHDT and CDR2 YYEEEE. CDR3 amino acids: CASSLALGETQYF. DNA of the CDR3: TGTGCCAGCAGCTTGGCTCTCGGGGAGACCCAGTACTTC.

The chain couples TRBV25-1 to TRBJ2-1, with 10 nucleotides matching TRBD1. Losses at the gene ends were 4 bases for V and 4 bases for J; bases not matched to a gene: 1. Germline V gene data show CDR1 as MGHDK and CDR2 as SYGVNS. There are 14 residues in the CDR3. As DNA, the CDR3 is TGTGCCAGCAGTGGGGACAGGGGTTACAATGAGCAGTTCTTC. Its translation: CASSGDRGYNEQFF.

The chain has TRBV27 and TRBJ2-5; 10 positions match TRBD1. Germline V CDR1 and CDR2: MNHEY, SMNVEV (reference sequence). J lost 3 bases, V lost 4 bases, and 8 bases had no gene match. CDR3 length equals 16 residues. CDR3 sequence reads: CASSSWTGGKKETQYF. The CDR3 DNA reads TGTGCCAGCAGTTCGTGGACAGGGGGTAAGAAAGAGACCCAGTACTTC.

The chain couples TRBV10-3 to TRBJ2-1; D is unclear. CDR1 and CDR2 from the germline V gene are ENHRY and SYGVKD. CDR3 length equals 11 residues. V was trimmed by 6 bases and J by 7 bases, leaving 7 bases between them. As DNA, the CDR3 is TGTGCCATCAGCCTTAAAAATGAGCAGTTCTTC. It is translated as CAISLKNEQFF.

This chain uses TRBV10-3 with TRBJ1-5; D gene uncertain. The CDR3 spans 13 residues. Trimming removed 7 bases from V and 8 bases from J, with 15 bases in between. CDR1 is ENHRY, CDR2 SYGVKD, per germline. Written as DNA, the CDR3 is TGTGCCATCAACGCCGCTTTTGAGGAGCCCCAGCATTTT. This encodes CAINAAFEEPQHF.

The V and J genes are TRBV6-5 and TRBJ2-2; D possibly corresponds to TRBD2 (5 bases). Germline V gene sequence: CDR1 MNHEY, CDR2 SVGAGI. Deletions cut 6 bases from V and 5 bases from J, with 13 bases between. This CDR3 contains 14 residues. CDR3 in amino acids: CASSRGTLTGELFF. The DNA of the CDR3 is TGTGCCAGCAGCCGGGGTACCCTAACCGGGGAGCTGTTTTTT.

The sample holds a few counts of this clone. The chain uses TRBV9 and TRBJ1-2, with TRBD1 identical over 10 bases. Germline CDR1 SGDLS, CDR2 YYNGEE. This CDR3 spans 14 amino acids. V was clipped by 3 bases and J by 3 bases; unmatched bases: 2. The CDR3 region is CASSGGQGHYGYTF. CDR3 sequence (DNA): TGTGCCAGCAGCGGGGGACAGGGGCACTATGGCTACACCTTC. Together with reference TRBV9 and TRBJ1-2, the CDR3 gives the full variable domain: DSGVTQTPKHLITATGQRVTLRCSPRSGDLSVYWYQQSLDQGLQFLIQYYNGEERAKGNILERFSAQQFPDLHSELNLSSLELGDSALYFCASSGGQGHYGYTFGSGTRLTVV.

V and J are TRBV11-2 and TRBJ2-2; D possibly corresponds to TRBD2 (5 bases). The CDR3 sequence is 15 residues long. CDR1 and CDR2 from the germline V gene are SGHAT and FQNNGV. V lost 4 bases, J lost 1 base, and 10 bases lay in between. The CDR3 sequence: CASSSGLLNTGELFF. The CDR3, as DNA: TGTGCCAGCAGCTCTGGACTTTTGAACACCGGGGAGCTGTTTTTT. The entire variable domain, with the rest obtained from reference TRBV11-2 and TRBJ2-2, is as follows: EAGVAQSPRYKIIEKRQSVAFWCNPISGHATLYWYQQILGQGPKLLIQFQNNGVVDDSQLPKDRFSAERLKGVDSTLKIQPAKLEDSAVYLCASSSGLLNTGELFFGEGSRLTVL.

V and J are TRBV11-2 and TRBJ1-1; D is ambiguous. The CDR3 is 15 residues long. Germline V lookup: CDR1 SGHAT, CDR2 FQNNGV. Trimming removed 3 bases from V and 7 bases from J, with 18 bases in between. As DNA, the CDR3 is TGTGCCAGCAGCTTGTTCCCCCCCCACAAAAATGAAGCTTTCTTT. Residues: CASSLFPPHKNEAFF.

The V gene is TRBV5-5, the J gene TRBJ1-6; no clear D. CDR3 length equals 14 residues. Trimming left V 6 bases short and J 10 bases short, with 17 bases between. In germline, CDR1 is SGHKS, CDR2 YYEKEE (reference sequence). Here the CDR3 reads CASTLGNPGSPLHF. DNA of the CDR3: TGTGCCAGCACCCTGGGAAACCCTGGATCACCCCTCCACTTT.

CDR3 protein: CSAHGADTIYF. In DNA form, the CDR3 reads TGCAGTGCCCACGGGGCGGACACCATATATTTT. The chain uses TRBV20-1 and TRBJ1-3, with D tentatively TRBD1 (5 bases). The V gene lost 6 bases and the J gene lost 8 bases, with 11 bases spanning the gap. The CDR3 loop spans 11 amino acids. CDR1 and CDR2 (germline): DFQATT, SNEGSKA (reference sequence).

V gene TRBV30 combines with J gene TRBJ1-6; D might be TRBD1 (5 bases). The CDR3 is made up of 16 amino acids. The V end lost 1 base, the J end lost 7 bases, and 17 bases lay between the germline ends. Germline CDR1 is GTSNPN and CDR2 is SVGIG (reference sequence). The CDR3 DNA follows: TGTGCCTGGAGTGGCGGGACTCGGACCGAGAATTCACCCCTCCACTTT. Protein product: CAWSGGTRTENSPLHF.

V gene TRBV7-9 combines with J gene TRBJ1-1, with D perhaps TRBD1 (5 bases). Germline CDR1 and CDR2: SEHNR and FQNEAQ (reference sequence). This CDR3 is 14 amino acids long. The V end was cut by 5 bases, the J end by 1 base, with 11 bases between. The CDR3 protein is CASSLGLTNTEAFF. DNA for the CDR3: TGTGCCAGCAGCCTGGGACTCACGAACACTGAAGCTTTCTTT.

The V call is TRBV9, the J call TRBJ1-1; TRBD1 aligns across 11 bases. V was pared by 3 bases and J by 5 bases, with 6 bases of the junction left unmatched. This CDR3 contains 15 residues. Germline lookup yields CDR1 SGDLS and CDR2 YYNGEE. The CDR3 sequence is CASSAGQGAMTEAFF. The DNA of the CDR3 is TGTGCCAGCAGCGCCGGACAGGGGGCGATGACTGAAGCTTTCTTT. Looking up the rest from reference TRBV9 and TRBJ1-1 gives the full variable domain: DSGVTQTPKHLITATGQRVTLRCSPRSGDLSVYWYQQSLDQGLQFLIQYYNGEERAKGNILERFSAQQFPDLHSELNLSSLELGDSALYFCASSAGQGAMTEAFFGQGTRLTVV.

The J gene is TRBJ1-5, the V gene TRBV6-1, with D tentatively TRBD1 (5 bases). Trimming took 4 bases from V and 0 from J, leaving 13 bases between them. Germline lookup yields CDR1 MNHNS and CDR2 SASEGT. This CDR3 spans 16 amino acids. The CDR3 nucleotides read TGTGCCAGCAGTGGGGGGTCAGTCTATAGCAATCAGCCCCAGCATTTT. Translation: CASSGGSVYSNQPQHF.

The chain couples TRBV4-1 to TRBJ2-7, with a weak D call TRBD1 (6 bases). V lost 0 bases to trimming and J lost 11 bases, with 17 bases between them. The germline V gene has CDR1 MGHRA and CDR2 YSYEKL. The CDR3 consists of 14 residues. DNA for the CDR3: TGCGCCAGCAGCCAAGATCAGGGACACCTGACGGAGTACTTC. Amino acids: CASSQDQGHLTEYF.